These 12 T cell receptor beta chains were sequenced from one sample in a study of blood T cell repertoires in COVID-19. TCRdb's table, derived via immunoSEQ multiplex PCR, lists solely in-frame clones and lacks some. The sample has 70,000 or so clones; around nine tenths are singletons. Source material: peripheral blood. Receptor source: a human donor in a cohort sampled during active COVID-19.

The chain uses TRBV19 and TRBJ1-4, with a weak D call TRBD1 (6 bases). CDR3 length: 16 amino acids. The V and J ends lost 5 bases and 5 bases respectively, with 18 bases between them. CDR1 and CDR2 (germline): LNHDA, SQIVND (reference sequence). CDR3 coding DNA: TGTGCCAGTAGTCCCCAACCGACAGGAAGCAATGAAAAACTGTTTTTT. Translation: CASSPQPTGSNEKLFF.

The DNA of the CDR3 is TGTGCCAGCAGTGCCCCGACAGGGAAAAGCTACGAGCAGTACTTC. Translated, it gives CASSAPTGKSYEQYF. The V gene is TRBV6-4, the J gene TRBJ2-7; 7 bases line up with TRBD1. Germline CDR1 reads MRHNA; CDR2 reads SNTAGT. V gave up 4 bases and J gave up 3 bases; unmatched junction bases: 9. The CDR3 has 15 amino acids.

The chain is built from TRBV10-2 and TRBJ2-1; maybe TRBD1 (5 bases). The V end lost 8 bases, the J end lost 5 bases, and 22 bases lay between the germline ends. The germline V gene encodes CDR1 WSHSY and CDR2 SAAADI. This CDR3 is built from 16 residues. The CDR3 region has the DNA TGCGCCAGCCAGCCGATTGAGGTAACAGGTAACAATGAGCAGTTCTTC. Its translation is CASQPIEVTGNNEQFF.

V usage is TRBV4-3 and J usage is TRBJ2-1, with D possibly being TRBD2 (5 bases). In germline, CDR1 is LGHNA, CDR2 YSLEER. The V gene lost 0 bases and the J gene lost 2 bases, with 14 bases spanning the gap. The CDR3 has 17 amino acids. CDR3 in amino acids: CASSQDYLRAAYNEQFF. CDR3 DNA sequence: TGCGCCAGCAGCCAAGATTATCTGCGGGCGGCCTACAATGAGCAGTTCTTC.

The chain recombines TRBV14 with TRBJ1-1, with a weak D call TRBD1 (5 bases). Germline CDR1 is SGHDN and CDR2 is FVKESK. The CDR3 runs 14 residues. The V and J ends lost 3 bases and 7 bases respectively, with 15 bases between them. CDR3 region: CASSQAGTLGEAFF. The CDR3 coding sequence is TGTGCCAGCAGCCAGGCCGGGACTCTGGGTGAAGCTTTCTTT.

This chain uses TRBV11-2 with TRBJ1-3; 7 nucleotides line up with TRBD1. Germline CDR1 reads SGHAT; CDR2 reads FQNNGV. J was trimmed by 1 base and V by 1 base; bases with no gene match: 10. The CDR3 sequence is 18 residues long. CDR3 DNA: TGTGCCAGCAGCTTAGTTCGACCGGACAGGCCGTCTGGAAACACCATATATTTT. Protein product: CASSLVRPDRPSGNTIYF.

This sequence joins TRBV27 and TRBJ2-6; 7 positions agree with TRBD1. Germline CDR1 reads MNHEY; CDR2 reads SMNVEV (reference sequence). The length of the CDR3 is 19 residues. With V trimmed by 3 bases and J by 0 bases, 11 bases remained unmatched. The CDR3 DNA sequence: TGTGCCAGCAGTTTCGGGTGGACAGGCCCCAGCTCTGGGGCCAACGTCCTGACTTTC. Translation: CASSFGWTGPSSGANVLTF.

J is TRBJ2-6 and V is TRBV7-2, with a possible D match to TRBD1 (7 bases). The length of the CDR3 is 16 residues. From germline, CDR1 is SGHTA and CDR2 FQGNSA. With 4 bases removed from V and 1 base from J, the gap between germline ends came to 11 bases. Here the CDR3 reads CASSSPGGSGANVLTF. DNA for the CDR3: TGTGCCAGCAGCTCCCCAGGGGGGTCTGGGGCCAACGTCCTGACTTTC.

The rearrangement uses TRBV2 and TRBJ2-7; TRBD2 is a possible D gene (6 bases). The CDR3 runs 13 residues. CDR1 SNHLY and CDR2 FYNNEI come from the germline V gene. Trimming removed 3 bases at V and 4 bases at J, with 10 bases between. The CDR3 bases are TGTGCCAGCAGTGACCTGGGGGGTTACGAGCAGTACTTC. This encodes CASSDLGGYEQYF.

This chain uses TRBV11-2 with TRBJ1-1, with D possibly being TRBD1 (6 bases). The V and J ends lost 3 bases and 1 base respectively, with 12 bases between them. This CDR3 has 15 amino acids. Germline V lookup: CDR1 SGHAT, CDR2 FQNNGV. CDR3 region: CASSFTGKRNTEAFF. The CDR3 DNA sequence: TGTGCCAGCAGCTTTACAGGGAAGCGGAACACTGAAGCTTTCTTT.

This rearrangement joins TRBV13 to TRBJ2-7; D is unresolved. CDR3 length equals 14 residues. V shed 2 bases and J shed 0 bases, with 8 bases lying between them. Germline V gene sequence: CDR1 PRHDT, CDR2 FYEKMQ (reference sequence). The CDR3 is CASSLYLSSYEQYF. DNA for the CDR3: TGTGCCAGCAGCTTATACCTTAGCTCCTACGAGCAGTACTTC.

The V and J genes are TRBV6-5 and TRBJ1-2, with 7 bases aligning to TRBD1. The CDR3 is 14 residues long. V lost 6 bases, J lost 9 bases, and 13 bases stayed unmatched. CDR1 is MNHEY, CDR2 SVGAGI, per germline. The CDR3 DNA reads TGTGCCAGCAGCCAAAGGACAGGCCGCGTACGCTACACCTTC. As protein: CASSQRTGRVRYTF.